This T cell receptor (beta chain) was documented in a study of blood T cell repertoires in COVID-19 (TCRdb year 2020). General notes on the study: Samples covering the acute and convalescent phases of COVID-19 were provided by collaborators in the United States, Italy and Spain. The material from the prospective study consisted of cDNA or gDNA derived from T cells, B-cell-depleted T cells, or PBMCs. Deeply sampled blood TCRbeta repertoires from subjects exposed to, actively infected with, or recovered from COVID-19 were included in the dataset. The repertoires were released in a freely available public database intended as a resource for research on the immune response to SARS-CoV-2. Samples came from the ongoing ImmuneRACE study (first 160 participants) plus 1,254 subjects from 6 global collaborators. Sample metadata almost always included a de-identified subject ID, COVID-19 status, age in years and sex. Where available, HLA class I and class II types were obtained from metadata supplied by the sample provider rather than from assay-based typing.

The study at large found these results: The amount of clinical and demographic metadata varied by source and participant and was provided uncurated.

From the cysteine through the phenylalanine, the CDR3 covers 16 amino acids. Solely the CDR3 DNA is kept, with 48 bases framed from the first base. Clipping removes 7 bases from V and 8 bases from J, with 9 as the unmatched junction base count. From the germline V gene (reference sequence), CDR1 is LNHDA and CDR2 is SQIVND. Another Seattle source contributed samples from volunteer blood donors who had recovered from COVID-19. Whole blood was collected in K2EDTA tubes by collaborating institutions according to the institutions' own protocols. For TCRbeta analysis, collaborator samples were shipped as frozen whole blood, as isolated PBMCs, or as DNA extracted from either sample type. In regard to this clone: Its antigen specificity is not known. Within one base of it there is no much larger clone, and no base qualities were kept.

The immunoSEQ Assay, a bias-controlled multiplex PCR, was used to amplify TCRbeta CDR3 regions from genomic DNA. Per the authors' processing: Nucleated cell counts per sample were estimated from amplification of reference gene primers within the assay. To quantify the absolute abundance of each unique TCRbeta CDR3 rearrangement, sequence reads were collapsed and filtered. For each sample, productive Simpson clonality was calculated as the square root of Simpson's diversity index over productive rearrangements. TCRdb holds this immuneACCESS table with in-frame rearrangements only. Some clones are missing; in checked studies, unresolved V genes explain under half, and the rest has no known cause. The DNA gave D and trimming, while V, J and clone size come from that table. For this sample there are under 250,000 clones; roughly nine tenths appear just once. Around 6% of the sample belongs to the ten largest clones.

The chain links TRBV19 with TRBJ2-3, with 16 middle bases fitting TRBD2. The sequence derives from a man aged 60-69 years who had recovered from COVID-19. The sequencing sample was made of peripheral blood. The DNA reads as follows: TGTGCCAGTATGGGGACTAGCGGGGGGGCTCGAACTACGCAGTATTTT. This codes for CASMGTSGGARTTQYF.